This entry lists 30 T cell receptor beta chains sequenced from one sample in a study of blood T cells in healthy people across ages. With a J-beta primer mix and a sample-barcoded 5' primer, a second PCR ran 7 to 11 cycles. MiXCR, applied by TCRdb to the 5' RACE reads, yields one record per CDR3 protein. The table has a few hundred thousand distinct CDR3 sequences, approximately 52% seen once. The sample comprised blood. These receptors all stem from a man in his sixties in good health.

The J gene is TRBJ2-7, the V gene TRBV6-1, with 7 positions matching TRBD1. The CDR3 has 13 residues. With V trimmed by 7 bases and J by 6 bases, 9 bases remained unmatched. The germline CDR1 and CDR2 sequences are MNHNS and SASEGT. The DNA for the CDR3 is TGTGCCAGCACCGGGACAGCGCGAGGCGAGCAGTACTTC. This codes for CASTGTARGEQYF.

This clonotype has just one count. The CDR3 region is CASSPRGKARTQYF. CDR3 DNA: TGTGCCAGCAGTCCTAGGGGGAAGGCGAGAACCCAGTACTTC. The chain recombines TRBV27 with TRBJ2-5; D possibly corresponds to TRBD1 (6 bases). Trimming left V 5 bases short and J 8 bases short, with 18 bases between. Germline loops: CDR1 MNHEY, CDR2 SMNVEV (reference sequence). CDR3 length: 14 amino acids.

In its sample, this clonotype was seen once. A read error may explain this, as a much larger clone is one base away. J is TRBJ1-4 and V is TRBV11-2; no firm D call. Germline CDR1 SGHAT, CDR2 FQNNGV. The V gene lost 1 base and the J gene lost 9 bases, with 15 bases spanning the gap. The CDR3 covers 15 residues. This chain's CDR3 is CASSLVKGSRKKLFF. DNA for the CDR3: TGTGCCAGCAGCTTAGTTAAGGGATCGAGGAAAAAACTGTTTTTT.

This clonotype was counted only a few times. V usage is TRBV12-3 or TRBV12-4 and J usage is TRBJ2-3, with D maybe TRBD2 (5 bases). The CDR3 has 12 residues. Trimming took 6 bases from V and 6 from J, leaving 10 bases between them. In DNA, the CDR3 is TGTGCCAGCAGACCCCGGGGTGATACGCAGTATTTT. It codes for CASRPRGDTQYF.

This clonotype was recorded a few times. The genes are TRBV7-9 and TRBJ2-1; D gene uncertain. This CDR3 spans 15 amino acids. In germline, CDR1 is SEHNR, CDR2 FQNEAQ (reference sequence). Trimming stripped 2 bases from V and 7 bases from J, with 15 bases between. The CDR3 DNA reads TGTGCCAGCAGCTTATTGCGGACCACTTCAAATGAGCAGTTCTTC. Encoded protein: CASSLLRTTSNEQFF.

This clonotype came up a few times. The rearrangement joins TRBV14 to TRBJ2-1, with TRBD2 matching 11 bases. V gave up 4 bases and J gave up 7 bases; unmatched junction bases: 6. This CDR3 is built from 15 residues. CDR1 is SGHDN and CDR2 is FVKESK in the germline V gene. The CDR3 loop is CASSRSGGAGNEQFF. CDR3 DNA: TGTGCCAGCAGCCGTAGCGGGGGGGCCGGTAATGAGCAGTTCTTC.

The chain employs TRBV20-1 and TRBJ2-1; TRBD1 matches 8 bases. The length of the CDR3 is 14 residues. Unmatched junction bases numbered 1, after V lost 1 base and J lost 2 bases. Per germline, CDR1 DFQATT and CDR2 SNEGSKA (reference sequence). The DNA of the CDR3 is TGCAGTGCTAGAGCGACAGGGGCCTACAATGAGCAGTTCTTC. As protein: CSARATGAYNEQFF.

This clonotype turned up a few times. The chain is built from TRBV5-6 and TRBJ2-7, with D possibly matching TRBD2 (5 bases). V was pared by 4 bases and J by 9 bases, with 26 bases between. The CDR3 extends over 16 amino acids. The germline V gene encodes CDR1 SGHDT and CDR2 YYEEEE. CDR3 coding DNA: TGTGCCAGCAGCCCATTGCTGGAAGCGGAACCTGAAAGGCAGTACTTC. Protein: CASSPLLEAEPERQYF.

The DNA for the CDR3 is TGCAGTGGACTCCCCGACACAGATACGCAGTATTTT. The encoded protein is CSGLPDTDTQYF. The rearrangement links TRBV20-1 to TRBJ2-3, with D unresolved. This CDR3 is 12 amino acids long. Trimming took off 7 bases at V and 2 bases at J, with 10 bases between the two ends. Germline V lookup: CDR1 DFQATT, CDR2 SNEGSKA (reference sequence).

The rearrangement uses TRBV7-3 and TRBJ1-1; TRBD1 aligns across 11 bases. Germline CDR1 SGHTA, CDR2 FQGTGA. There are 15 residues in the CDR3. Trimming removed 5 bases from V and 5 bases from J; junction bases left unmatched: 7. Here the CDR3 DNA reads TGTGCCAGCAGCCCCGGACAGGGGGCGAGGACTGAAGCTTTCTTT. Translated: CASSPGQGARTEAFF.

The chain employs TRBV7-2 and TRBJ2-5, with 10 bases identical to TRBD2. The CDR3 is 17 residues long. V lost 2 bases and J lost 11; bases outside the gene matches: 17. CDR1 is SGHTA, CDR2 FQGNSA, per germline. DNA for the CDR3: TGTGCCAGCAGCTTAAGGTCTTCCCTAGCGGGAGAGAATGAGCAGTACTTC. Its protein product is CASSLRSSLAGENEQYF.

The chain employs TRBV6-5 and TRBJ1-2; D is uncertain. This CDR3 contains 14 residues. Trimming cost V 5 bases and J 0 bases, with 10 bases left between them. Germline V gives CDR1 MNHEY, CDR2 SVGAGI. As DNA, the CDR3 is TGTGCCAGCAGTCGGTTAAAGGCTAACTATGGCTACACCTTC. Protein sequence: CASSRLKANYGYTF.

The chain joins TRBV6-2 or TRBV6-3 to TRBJ2-3; 9 bases agree with TRBD2. The CDR3 consists of 15 residues. Trimming cost V 0 bases and J 9 bases; bases outside gene matches: 7. From germline, CDR1 is MNHEY and CDR2 SVGEGT. CDR3 residues: CASSYSFASGVTQYF. In nucleotides, the CDR3 is TGTGCCAGCAGTTACTCGTTTGCTAGCGGGGTCACGCAGTATTTT.

This chain connects TRBV12-3 or TRBV12-4 to TRBJ2-3; 7 positions match TRBD1. This CDR3 comprises 15 residues. J was trimmed by 4 bases and V by 5 bases; bases with no gene match: 9. The CDR3 sequence: CASSPGKGAADTQYF. The CDR3 DNA reads TGTGCCAGCAGTCCGGGAAAGGGGGCCGCAGATACGCAGTATTTT.

This clonotype turned up a few times. V gene TRBV7-2 combines with J gene TRBJ2-1; 8 bases are a match to TRBD2. CDR3 length: 15 amino acids. The germline V gene has CDR1 SGHTA and CDR2 FQGNSA. Losses at the gene ends were 1 base for V and 9 bases for J; bases not matched to a gene: 8. The CDR3 DNA follows: TGTGCCAGCAGCTTAGTAGCGGGAAGAACTAGTGAGCAGTTCTTC. Translation: CASSLVAGRTSEQFF.

The genes are TRBV6-5 and TRBJ1-6; 9 positions match TRBD1. With 1 base clipped from V and 5 bases from J, the junction kept 6 bases outside the gene matches. Per the germline V gene, CDR1 is MNHEY and CDR2 is SVGAGI. CDR3 length equals 17 residues. The CDR3: CASSYFGGQGNNSPLHF. CDR3 nucleotides: TGTGCCAGCAGTTACTTCGGCGGACAGGGGAATAATTCACCCCTCCACTTT.

This clonotype was found a few times. The chain employs TRBV6-1 and TRBJ2-6; D is unresolved. CDR3 length equals 18 residues. The ends were cut back, 8 bases at V and 0 bases at J, with 20 bases in the middle. Looked up from germline, CDR1 is MNHNS and CDR2 is SASEGT. The CDR3 spells CASPAARPGISGANVLTF. CDR3 nucleotide sequence: TGTGCCAGCCCGGCGGCGAGGCCCGGAATCTCTGGGGCCAACGTCCTGACTTTC.

The J gene is TRBJ1-6, the V gene TRBV10-3; possible D gene TRBD1, 5 bases. This CDR3 has 14 residues. Trimming left V 5 bases short and J 9 bases short, with 14 bases between. Germline loops: CDR1 ENHRY, CDR2 SYGVKD. CDR3 DNA sequence: TGTGCCATCAGTAGTGCGGGGGATAGTTCACCCCTCCACTTT. Translation gives CAISSAGDSSPLHF.

The CDR3 here is CASSLPSIFDTQYF. CDR3 DNA sequence: TGTGCCAGCAGCTTACCTAGTATTTTTGATACGCAGTATTTT. The chain has TRBV13 and TRBJ2-3; D is unclear. The CDR3 covers 14 residues. Trimming removed 2 bases from V and 6 bases from J, with 12 bases in between. The V gene's germline CDR1 is PRHDT and CDR2 FYEKMQ (reference sequence). The entire variable domain, with the rest obtained from reference TRBV13 and TRBJ2-3, is as follows: AAGVIQSPRHLIKEKRETATLKCYPIPRHDTVYWYQQGPGQDPQFLISFYEKMQSDKGSIPDRFSAQQFSDYHSELNMSSLELGDSALYFCASSLPSIFDTQYFGPGTRLTVL.

This rearrangement joins TRBV29-1 to TRBJ2-4; D is undetermined. The J call may be in error: the DNA end matches TRBJ2-5 better. The germline CDR1 and CDR2 sequences are SQVTM and ANQGSEA. The CDR3 extends over 13 amino acids. The CDR3 region has the DNA TGCAGCGTTGATTTTAGGGCCTGGGAGACCCAGTACTTC. It codes for CSVDFRAWETQYF.

The chain couples TRBV9 to TRBJ2-1; 7 bases are a match to TRBD2. V was pared by 4 bases and J by 4 bases, with 14 bases of the junction left unmatched. This CDR3 is built from 17 residues. In germline, CDR1 is SGDLS, CDR2 YYNGEE. CDR3: CASSPSGIPLGYNEQFF. Written as DNA, the CDR3 is TGTGCCAGCAGCCCAAGCGGGATTCCCTTGGGTTACAATGAGCAGTTCTTC.

The rearrangement joins TRBV29-1 to TRBJ2-7; D perhaps matches TRBD2 (7 bases). CDR1 and CDR2 (germline): SQVTM, ANQGSEA. The CDR3 has 16 residues. Deletions cut 6 bases from V and 5 bases from J, with 26 bases between. Here the CDR3 DNA reads TGCAGCGTCACTAACGACAAGCGGGAAAGACAGGACGAGCAGTACTTC. It yields the protein CSVTNDKRERQDEQYF.

This clonotype showed up many times. The chain recombines TRBV7-2 with TRBJ2-5; 8 bases are a match to TRBD2. The germline V gene encodes CDR1 SGHTA and CDR2 FQGNSA. With 5 bases clipped from V and 1 base from J, the junction kept 6 bases outside the gene matches. CDR3 length: 15 residues. The CDR3 bases are TGTGCCAGCAGCCCACTAGCGGCGGTCCAAGAGACCCAGTACTTC. It encodes CASSPLAAVQETQYF.

This clonotype was found a few times. V usage is TRBV28 and J usage is TRBJ2-7; D remains unclear. Germline CDR1 is MDHEN and CDR2 is SYDVKM. V dropped 6 bases and J dropped 6 bases, with 12 bases sitting between them. The CDR3 covers 12 residues. CDR3 in DNA: TGTGCCAGCAGCCTCGGCTTGCTCGAGCAGTACTTC. It specifies CASSLGLLEQYF.

Remarks on this clonotype: This clone may be a read error of a much larger clone one base away. The rearrangement links TRBV7-2 to TRBJ2-3, with TRBD2 matching over 8 bases. The CDR3 is 17 amino acids. The J segment lost 3 bases and the V segment lost 5 bases, leaving 13 bases of the junction unmatched. Germline V gives CDR1 SGHTA, CDR2 FQGNSA. The CDR3 here is CASSPQSGRTSTDTQYF. Written as DNA, the CDR3 is TGTGCCAGCAGCCCCCAGAGCGGGAGAACCTCAACAGATACGCAGTATTTT.

This chain connects TRBV28 to TRBJ2-7; maybe TRBD2 (7 bases). The J call may not be correct, given that the DNA end is closer to TRBJ2-4. The length of the CDR3 is 12 residues. Germline V CDR1 and CDR2: MDHEN, SYDVKM. As DNA, the CDR3 is TGTGCCGCTAGCGGACAGATGGGCATTCAGTACTTC. It is translated as CAASGQMGIQYF.

This clonotype came up once. Given a much more abundant clone one base away, this may be a read error. The chain couples TRBV20-1 to TRBJ2-1; TRBD1 is a possible D gene (5 bases). The CDR3 is 13 residues long. Looked up from germline, CDR1 is DFQATT and CDR2 is SNEGSKA (reference sequence). V was pared by 3 bases and J by 10 bases, with 16 bases between. CDR3 nucleotides: TGCAGTGCTAGTAGGCAGGGTCTATACGAGCAGTTCTTC. It is translated as CSASRQGLYEQFF.

This clonotype was recorded a few times. This chain links TRBV6-4 with TRBJ2-3, with D tentatively TRBD2 (5 bases). The CDR3 runs 15 residues. CDR1 MRHNA and CDR2 SNTAGT come from the germline V gene. V shed 3 bases and J shed 0 bases, with 10 bases lying between them. The CDR3 is CASSETTTSTDTQYF. The CDR3, as DNA: TGTGCCAGCAGTGAGACTACGACTAGCACAGATACGCAGTATTTT.

The V call is TRBV30, the J call TRBJ2-4, with D possibly being TRBD2 (7 bases). Per the germline V gene, CDR1 is GTSNPN and CDR2 is SVGIG (reference sequence). Trimming pared 3 bases from V and 7 bases from J, leaving 16 bases between. The CDR3 length is 14 residues. The CDR3 reads CAWRAPRGGNIQYF. Here the CDR3 DNA reads TGTGCCTGGAGAGCACCTAGGGGGGGGAACATTCAGTACTTC. The whole variable domain, filled in from reference TRBV30 and TRBJ2-4, reads SQTIHQWPATLVQPVGSPLSLECTVEGTSNPNLYWYRQAAGRGLQLLFYSVGIGQISSEVPQNLSASRPQDRQFILSSKKLLLSDSGFYLCAWRAPRGGNIQYFGAGTRLSVL.

The chain is built from TRBV5-4 and TRBJ2-7; 8 nucleotides line up with TRBD2. Germline CDR1 reads SGHNT; CDR2 reads YYREEE (reference sequence). Germline trimming cut 4 bases from V and 7 bases from J; bases unmatched to any gene: 7. This CDR3 has 13 residues. DNA for the CDR3: TGTGCCAGCAGCGGACGACTAGCGACAGAGCAGTACTTC. Protein product: CASSGRLATEQYF.